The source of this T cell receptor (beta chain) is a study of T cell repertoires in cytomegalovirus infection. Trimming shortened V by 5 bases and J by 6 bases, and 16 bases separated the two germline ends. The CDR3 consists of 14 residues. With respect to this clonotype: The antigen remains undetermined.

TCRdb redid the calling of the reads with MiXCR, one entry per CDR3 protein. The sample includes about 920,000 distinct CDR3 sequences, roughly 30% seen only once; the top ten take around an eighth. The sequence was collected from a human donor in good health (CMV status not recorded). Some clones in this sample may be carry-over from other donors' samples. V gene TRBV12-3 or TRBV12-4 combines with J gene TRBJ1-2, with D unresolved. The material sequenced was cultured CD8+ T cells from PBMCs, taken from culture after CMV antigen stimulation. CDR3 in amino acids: CASSPFDSGDGYTF. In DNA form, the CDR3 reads TGTGCCAGCAGTCCCTTTGATTCAGGCGATGGCTACACCTTC.